These T cell receptor beta chains were read from a single sample in a study of CD8 T cells in ankylosing spondylitis. TCRdb recomputed calls from the 5' RACE reads with MiXCR, one row per CDR3 protein. The table lists some 800,000 distinct CDR3 sequences, 10% to 15% of them singletons. The sequenced sample was blood, either unsorted or a sorted T cell fraction (not recorded which). The receptors come from a male donor with ankylosing spondylitis. Each CDR3 is given with its conserved first and last residue. D genes are given only for firm matches. Clone size is given for some rows only: seen once, a few or many times, or a class if the clone is expanded.

.	TRBV20-1	many	TRBJ2-1	TGCAGTGCTAGAAGGGACCCGCCCTACAATGAGCAGTTCTTC	CSARRDPPYNEQFF
.	TRBV5-1	many	TRBJ2-1	TGCGCCAGCAGCTTGGGGAGACACAATGAGCAGTTCTTC	CASSLGRHNEQFF
.	TRBV7-2	few	TRBJ1-5	TGTGCCAGCAGCCCCCAGGATAGCAATCAGCCCCAGCATTTT	CASSPQDSNQPQHF
.	TRBV10-1	.	TRBJ1-1	TGCACCAGCAAACACAGGCGGAACACTGAAGCTTTCTTT	CTSKHRRNTEAFF
.	TRBV28	.	TRBJ1-1	TGTGCCATTAAACCCCTCATAACTGAAGCTTTCTTT	CAIKPLITEAFF
.	TRBV5-1	.	TRBJ1-2	TGCGCCAGCAGCTTGGGGACAGAGCCCAACTATGGCTACACCTTC	CASSLGTEPNYGYTF
TRBD2	TRBV20-1	once	TRBJ2-1	TGCAGTGCTAAATTAGCGGGAGGGCTGGTAAATGAGCAGTCCTTC	CSAKLAGGLVNEQSF
.	TRBV5-1	.	TRBJ2-1	TGCGCCAGCAGCCTGCAGAGCGGCTACAATGAGCAGTTCTTC	CASSLQSGYNEQFF
.	TRBV5-1	.	TRBJ2-1	TGCGCCAGCCAAAGCGACGGCAACAATGAGCAGTTCTTC	CASQSDGNNEQFF
.	TRBV2	few	TRBJ1-2	TGTGCCAGCGCCGGGGGCTATGGCTACACCTTC	CASAGGYGYTF
.	TRBV25-1	.	TRBJ2-5	TGTGCCAGCAGTGAACTAGGAGGGTACAAACAAGAGACCCAGTACTTC	CASSELGGYKQETQYF
.	TRBV10-3	many	TRBJ2-2	TGTGCCATCAGTGGCAACACCGGGGAGCTGTTTTTT	CAISGNTGELFF
.	TRBV5-1	.	TRBJ1-3	TGCGCCAGCAGCTTTGGGGGACTTGGAAACACCATATATTTT	CASSFGGLGNTIYF
TRBD2	TRBV11-1	.	TRBJ2-3	TGTGCCAGCAGCTCACAAACTCCTAGCGGGGGTCGAGATACGCAGTATTTT	CASSSQTPSGGRDTQYF
.	TRBV18	few	TRBJ2-7	TGTGCCAGCTCACCAGAGGGCAGGTCCTACGAGCAGTACTTC	CASSPEGRSYEQYF
TRBD1	TRBV28	few	TRBJ1-2	TGTGCCAGCAGTTTTTCCCGACAGGGCCGGACCTATGGCTACACCTTC	CASSFSRQGRTYGYTF
TRBD1	TRBV20-1	few	TRBJ1-6	TGCAGTGCCCCGGCGACAGGGGATAATTCACCCCTCCACTTT	CSAPATGDNSPLHF